This T cell receptor (beta chain) was profiled in a study of blood T cell repertoires in COVID-19. In the study overall: The United States, Italy and Spain provided the acute and convalescent COVID-19 samples. Nucleic acid was either cDNA or gDNA, and it came from T cells, B-cell-depleted T cells, or PBMCs.

V gave up 5 bases and J gave up 0 bases, with 14 bases separating them. Per the germline V gene, CDR1 is SGHRS and CDR2 is YFSETQ. The CDR3 covers 15 residues. This clone was seen only a few times. Per the authors' pipeline: Reference gene primer amplification in the assay estimated nucleated cell counts. Method: immunoSEQ multiplex PCR; TCRdb's copy keeps in-frame clones and lacks some. V, J and clone size derive from that table, while D and trimming were established from the DNA sequence. The sample lists 80,000 or so clones, roughly 77% occurring once. Sequences were obtained from peripheral blood. The chain recombines TRBV5-1 with TRBJ2-5; tentative D call: TRBD2 (6 bases). The sequence came from a man aged 45-65 years with active or convalescent COVID-19. CDR3: CASRLGGGNQETQYF. For the CDR3, the DNA is TGCGCCAGCAGACTGGGGGGTGGTAACCAAGAGACCCAGTACTTC.